A selection of T cell receptor beta chains follows, all from one sample in a study of regulatory T cells in long-lasting Graves disease. One entry per CDR3 protein, called by TCRdb with MiXCR from the multiplex PCR reads. The table has some 330,000 distinct CDR3 sequences, roughly 20% seen once. Sample: peripheral blood mononuclear cells (PBMCs), taken when the disease was refractory, from a patient treated with antithyroid drugs. The receptor source for this set is a woman in her thirties or forties with Graves disease. Both conserved end residues are part of each CDR3. The D gene is left open where the match is weak. Where a row states a size, it is once, few, many or the class of an expanded clone; other rows omit it.

d_gene: -
v_gene: TRBV27
j_gene: TRBJ2-2
abundance: many
CDR3aa: CASGDGGELFF
CDR3nt: TGTGCCAGCGGTGACGGGGGGGAGCTGTTTTTT

d_gene: TRBD2
v_gene: TRBV2
j_gene: TRBJ2-1
abundance: -
CDR3aa: CASSDGRLAGMSYNEQFF
CDR3nt: TGTGCCAGCAGTGACGGTCGACTAGCGGGAATGTCCTACAATGAGCAGTTCTTC

d_gene: -
v_gene: TRBV5-5
j_gene: TRBJ2-6
abundance: -
CDR3aa: CASSKLGRASSGANVLTF
CDR3nt: TGTGCCAGCAGTAAGTTGGGCAGGGCAAGCTCTGGGGCCAACGTCCTGACTTTC

d_gene: -
v_gene: TRBV6-1
j_gene: TRBJ1-1
abundance: -
CDR3aa: CASGQNHRADTEAFF
CDR3nt: TGTGCCAGCGGTCAAAACCACAGGGCGGACACTGAAGCTTTCTTT

d_gene: -
v_gene: TRBV20-1
j_gene: TRBJ2-2
abundance: many
CDR3aa: CSARDPKNTGELFF
CDR3nt: TGCAGTGCTAGAGATCCCAAGAACACCGGGGAGCTGTTTTTT

d_gene: TRBD1
v_gene: TRBV28
j_gene: TRBJ1-2
abundance: many
CDR3aa: CAGTGGNGYTF
CDR3nt: TGTGCCGGGACAGGGGGAAACGGCTACACCTTC

d_gene: -
v_gene: TRBV11-2
j_gene: TRBJ1-1
abundance: -
CDR3aa: CASSLALGTSNTEAFF
CDR3nt: TGTGCCAGCAGCTTGGCCCTCGGGACCTCAAACACTGAAGCTTTCTTT

d_gene: TRBD2
v_gene: TRBV6-1
j_gene: TRBJ2-7
abundance: many
CDR3aa: CASSPRTSGIAYEQYF
CDR3nt: TGTGCCAGCAGCCCTAGGACTAGCGGGATAGCCTACGAGCAGTACTTC

d_gene: TRBD1
v_gene: TRBV6-1
j_gene: TRBJ2-4
abundance: -
CDR3aa: CASRSRDRITLAKNIQYF
CDR3nt: TGTGCCAGCAGAAGCCGGGACAGGATAACCCTAGCCAAAAACATTCAGTACTTC

d_gene: TRBD2
v_gene: TRBV27
j_gene: TRBJ2-3
abundance: -
CDR3aa: CASSPRSSGRRTDTQYF
CDR3nt: TGTGCCAGCAGTCCACGTTCTAGCGGGAGGCGCACAGATACGCAGTATTTT

d_gene: TRBD2
v_gene: TRBV20-1
j_gene: TRBJ2-7
abundance: few
CDR3aa: CSGVRAGVVSDNEQYF
CDR3nt: TGCAGTGGCGTCCGAGCGGGAGTCGTCTCCGACAACGAGCAGTACTTC

d_gene: -
v_gene: TRBV18
j_gene: TRBJ1-5
abundance: many
CDR3aa: CASSPQGNQPQHF
CDR3nt: TGTGCCAGCAGTCCCCAAGGCAATCAGCCCCAGCATTTT

d_gene: -
v_gene: TRBV7-9
j_gene: TRBJ2-7
abundance: few
CDR3aa: CASSSIRGLAEISYEQYF
CDR3nt: TGTGCCAGCAGCTCAATCAGGGGATTAGCGGAGATCTCCTACGAGCAGTACTTC

d_gene: -
v_gene: TRBV24-1
j_gene: TRBJ1-1
abundance: many
CDR3aa: CATRRITEAFF
CDR3nt: TGTGCCACCAGAAGGATCACTGAAGCTTTCTTT